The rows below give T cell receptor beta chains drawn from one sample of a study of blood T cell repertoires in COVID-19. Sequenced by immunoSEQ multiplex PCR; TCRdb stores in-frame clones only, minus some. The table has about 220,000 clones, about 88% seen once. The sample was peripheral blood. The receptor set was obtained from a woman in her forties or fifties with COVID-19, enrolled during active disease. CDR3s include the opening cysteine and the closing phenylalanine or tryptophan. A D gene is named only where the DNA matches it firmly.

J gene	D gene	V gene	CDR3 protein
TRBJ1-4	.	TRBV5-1	CASSSQGPPNEKLFF
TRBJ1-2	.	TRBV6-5	CASTSDGGNYGYTF
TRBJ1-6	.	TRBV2	CASSARESSYNSPLHF
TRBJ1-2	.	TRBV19	CASSIGRTAYGYTF
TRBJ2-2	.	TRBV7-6	CASSFHPGLTGELFF
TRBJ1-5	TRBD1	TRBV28	CASSGQGFNQPQHF
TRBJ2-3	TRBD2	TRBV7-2	CASSLASGGSDTQYF
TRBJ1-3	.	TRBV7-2	CASSLRDGNTIYF
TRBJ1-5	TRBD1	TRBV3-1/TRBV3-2	CASSQEGGQGRQPQHF
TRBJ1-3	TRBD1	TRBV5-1	CASSPGDSGNTIYF
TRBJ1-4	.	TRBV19	CASSIGWQSTNEKLFF
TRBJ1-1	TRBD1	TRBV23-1	CASSQYGQGAHFSTEAFF
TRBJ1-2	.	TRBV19	CASSISGGAQGYTF
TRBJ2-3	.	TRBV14	CASSQWRVADTQYF
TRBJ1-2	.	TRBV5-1	CASSSGGHGYTF
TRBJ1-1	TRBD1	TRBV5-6	CASSSVPGQGAVTEAFF
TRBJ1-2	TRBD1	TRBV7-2	CASTTLLDRTYGYTF
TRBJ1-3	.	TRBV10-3	CAISPGKRNTIYF
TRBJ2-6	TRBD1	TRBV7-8	CASSYLRQGASQPGANVLTF
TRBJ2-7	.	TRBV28	CASRTEQVSYEQYF
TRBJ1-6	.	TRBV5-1	CASSLGASLSSPLHF
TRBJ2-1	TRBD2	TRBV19	CASSTVAGSYNEQFF
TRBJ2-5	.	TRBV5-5	CASSLDVRQETQYF
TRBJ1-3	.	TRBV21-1	CASKPQGKVGNTIYF
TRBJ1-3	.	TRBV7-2	CASSPTGFSGNTIYF
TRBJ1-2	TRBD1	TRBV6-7	CASSYALEGQGIGYTF
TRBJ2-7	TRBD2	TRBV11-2	CASSPKSGDPRGQYF
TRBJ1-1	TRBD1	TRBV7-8	CASSFNRRQGGFGTEAFF
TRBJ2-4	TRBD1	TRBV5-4	CASRKEGTGKNIQYF
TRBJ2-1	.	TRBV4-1	CASSQRQGGEQFF
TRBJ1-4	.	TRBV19	CASSIDYGTNEKLFF
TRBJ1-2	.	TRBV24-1	CATSDPDTNRGYTF
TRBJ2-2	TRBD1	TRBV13	CASSGQGANTGELFF
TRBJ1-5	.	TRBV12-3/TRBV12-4	CASSLGQLKPQHF
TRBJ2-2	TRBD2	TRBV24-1	CATSDPSGGATGELFF
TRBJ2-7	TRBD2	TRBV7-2	CASSALAGVPYEQYF
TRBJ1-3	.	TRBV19	CASGGEPSGNTIYF
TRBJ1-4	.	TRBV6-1	CASSEVENNEKLFF
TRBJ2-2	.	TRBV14	CASSHVPGTPTGELFF
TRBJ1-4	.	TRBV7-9	CASSWTVANEKLFF
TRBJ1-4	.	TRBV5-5	CASSLVQATNEKLFF
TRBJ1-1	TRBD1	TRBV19	CASSGEGQMNTEAFF
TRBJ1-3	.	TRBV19	CASSMQFSGNTIYF
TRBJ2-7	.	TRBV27	CASSLTGSYEQYF
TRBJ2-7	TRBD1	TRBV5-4	CASSLGGQGGRSYEQYF
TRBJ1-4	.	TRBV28	CASSFSSTNEKLFF
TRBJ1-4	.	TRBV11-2	CASRRSRSRGTNEKLFF
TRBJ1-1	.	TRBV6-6	CASSPDSEAFF
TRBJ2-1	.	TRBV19	CASSMIKGAYNEQFF
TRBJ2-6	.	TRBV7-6	CASSRESGANVLTF
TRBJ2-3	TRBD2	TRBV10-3	CAISALAGGIDTQYF
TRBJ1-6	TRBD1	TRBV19	CASRRDRLYSPLHF
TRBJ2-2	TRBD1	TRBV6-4	CASSDTDRAAGELFF
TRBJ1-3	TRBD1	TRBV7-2	CASSLGGTGDVTGNTIYF
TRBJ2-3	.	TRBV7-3	CASSPTTSTDTQYF
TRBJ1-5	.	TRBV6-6	CASRQGNQPQHF
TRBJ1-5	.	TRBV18	CASSLGQGNQPQHF
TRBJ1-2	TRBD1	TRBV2	CASSEAGQGGYTF
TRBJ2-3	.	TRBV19	CASTLNIAADTQYF
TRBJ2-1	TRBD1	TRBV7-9	CASSQGQGHEQFF